These 28 T cell receptor beta chains were all obtained from the same sample, sequenced in a study of blood T cells in healthy people across ages. Using a J-beta primer mix together with a sample-barcoded 5' primer, a second PCR was run for roughly 7 to 11 cycles. TCRdb passed the 5' RACE reads through MiXCR, listing each CDR3 protein once. The data contain about 1.6 million distinct CDR3 sequences, about 31% of them singletons. The source material was blood. All receptors derive from a young woman in good health.

J is TRBJ2-7 and V is TRBV2, with D hard to call. The length of the CDR3 is 13 residues. Trimming shortened V by 8 bases and J by 2 bases, and 13 bases separated the two germline ends. Germline V gene data show CDR1 as SNHLY and CDR2 as FYNNEI. For the CDR3, the DNA is TGTGCCAGCCGAATGGATGCCCCCTACGAGCAGTACTTC. Protein product: CASRMDAPYEQYF.

This clonotype was seen a few times. The chain employs TRBV6-1 and TRBJ2-6; TRBD2 matches 14 bases. In germline, CDR1 is MNHNS, CDR2 SASEGT. This CDR3 has 19 residues. Losses at the gene ends were 6 bases for V and 4 bases for J; bases not matched to a gene: 11. DNA of the CDR3: TGTGCCAGCAGACCTACCGGGACTAGCGGGGGAGCGGGGGCCAACGTCCTGACTTTC. Translation: CASRPTGTSGGAGANVLTF.

The V gene is TRBV4-1, the J gene TRBJ2-1; TRBD2 matches at 7 bases. This CDR3 has 16 residues. V lost 3 bases and J lost 6; bases outside the gene matches: 11. CDR1 and CDR2 (germline): MGHRA, YSYEKL. CDR3 sequence (DNA): TGCGCCAGCAGCCATCCCACTAGGGAGCGGGGCAATGAGCAGTTCTTC. This translates into CASSHPTRERGNEQFF.

This clonotype showed up just a few times. The V gene is TRBV20-1, the J gene TRBJ2-1, with TRBD2 matching over 8 bases. The ends lost 1 base at V and 3 bases at J; junction bases unmatched: 11. The CDR3 length is 17 residues. Germline CDR1 and CDR2: DFQATT and SNEGSKA (reference sequence). The CDR3 nucleotides are TGCAGTGCTAGAGCTCCCTTGGCGGGGGGCATCTACAATGAGCAGTTCTTC. It is translated as CSARAPLAGGIYNEQFF.

This clonotype turned up a few times. The V gene is TRBV20-1, the J gene TRBJ2-1; D may be TRBD1 or TRBD2 (5 bases each). V was pared by 5 bases and J by 3 bases, with 17 bases between. The CDR3 consists of 15 residues. Germline loops: CDR1 DFQATT, CDR2 SNEGSKA (reference sequence). In DNA form, the CDR3 reads TGCAGTGCTTCCGCCGGGGCCGGGAACTACAATGAGCAGTTCTTC. Translated, it gives CSASAGAGNYNEQFF.

The rearrangement links TRBV20-1 to TRBJ1-1; no definite D call. V was trimmed by 6 bases and J by 5 bases, leaving 10 bases between them. Germline CDR1 DFQATT, CDR2 SNEGSKA (reference sequence). There are 11 residues in the CDR3. CDR3 loop: CSALSVTEAFF. In DNA, the CDR3 is TGCAGTGCCCTCAGTGTGACTGAAGCTTTCTTT.

This clonotype was observed a handful of times. J is TRBJ2-3 and V is TRBV20-1, with 8 nucleotides matching TRBD2. J lost 4 bases, V lost 3 bases, and 3 bases had no gene match. The CDR3 runs to 13 residues. Germline CDR1 and CDR2: DFQATT and SNEGSKA (reference sequence). The CDR3 region is CSARRGEADTQYF. The CDR3 nucleotides read TGCAGTGCTAGGCGGGGGGAGGCAGATACGCAGTATTTT.

In the case of this clonotype: An end of the junction differs from the germline gene, which may be a read error. The CDR3 nucleotides read TGTGACAGCAGCGCCAGATCCGGGACAGGGGGAGAGACCCAGTACTTC. Its translation is CDSSARSGTGGETQYF. The V call is TRBV9, the J call TRBJ2-5, with TRBD1 matching over 11 bases. Germline CDR1 is SGDLS and CDR2 is YYNGEE. There are 16 residues in the CDR3.

V gene TRBV4-1 combines with J gene TRBJ2-3; 12 bases fit TRBD2. CDR3 length equals 16 residues. V lost 4 bases and J lost 2; bases outside the gene matches: 4. Per germline, CDR1 MGHRA and CDR2 YSYEKL. Here the CDR3 reads CASSRRTSGVTDTQYF. CDR3 coding DNA: TGCGCCAGCAGCCGAAGGACTAGCGGGGTCACAGATACGCAGTATTTT.

This clonotype was recorded a few times. J is TRBJ2-5 and V is TRBV20-1; TRBD1 matches 9 bases. The CDR3 has 14 residues. The junction had 6 bases not matched to a gene; V was cut back by 0 bases and J by 7 bases. CDR1 DFQATT and CDR2 SNEGSKA come from the germline V gene (reference sequence). In DNA form, the CDR3 reads TGCAGTGCTAGAGATCGTTACAGGGGGCCGACCCAGTACTTC. As protein: CSARDRYRGPTQYF.

This clonotype turned up a few times. DNA for the CDR3: TGTGCCAGCAGCTTCCGACAGGGGGCGCGTCCCTACAATGAGCAGTTCTTC. Translating gives CASSFRQGARPYNEQFF. The genes are TRBV7-2 and TRBJ2-1; 10 nucleotides agree with TRBD1. Germline V gene data show CDR1 as SGHTA and CDR2 as FQGNSA. Unmatched junction bases numbered 7, after V lost 3 bases and J lost 2 bases. The CDR3 extends over 17 amino acids.

This chain links TRBV20-1 with TRBJ2-4, with D perhaps TRBD2 (5 bases). The CDR3 contains 15 residues. Germline CDR1 and CDR2: DFQATT and SNEGSKA (reference sequence). V lost 7 bases and J lost 3, with 19 bases in between. CDR3 sequence reads: CSVLGGYLVKNIQYF. CDR3 in DNA: TGCAGTGTCCTCGGCGGGTATCTAGTCAAAAACATTCAGTACTTC.

This clonotype was observed a handful of times. This chain links TRBV2 with TRBJ2-7, with D tentatively TRBD2 (6 bases). V lost 1 base, J lost 4 bases, and 14 bases lay in between. Looked up from germline, CDR1 is SNHLY and CDR2 is FYNNEI. There are 15 residues in the CDR3. The CDR3 DNA is TGTGCCAGCAGTGAAGAGGGAGGCGGATCATACGAGCAGTACTTC. This codes for CASSEEGGGSYEQYF.

This clonotype was detected a few times. V usage is TRBV21-1 and J usage is TRBJ2-7; the table calls TRBD2, which could not be checked here. TRBV21-1 is reported as a pseudogene. This CDR3 has 19 residues. As DNA, the CDR3 is TGTGCCAGCAGCCCCACGCATAGGACTAGCGGGAGGAATACCTACGAGCAGTACTTC. Translation gives CASSPTHRTSGRNTYEQYF.

This clonotype has a handful of counts. The chain links TRBV6-5 to TRBJ2-7; tentative D call: TRBD1 (6 bases). V lost 5 bases to trimming and J lost 3 bases, with 14 bases between them. From germline, CDR1 is MNHEY and CDR2 SVGAGI. The CDR3 has 14 residues. This chain's CDR3 is CASSPRQANYEQYF. In nucleotides, the CDR3 is TGTGCCAGCAGTCCACGACAGGCTAACTACGAGCAGTACTTC.

This clonotype was seen at least ten times. The V call is TRBV20-1, the J call TRBJ2-1; either TRBD1 or TRBD2 may supply D (5 bases each). Trimming took off 5 bases at V and 2 bases at J, with 16 bases between the two ends. From germline, CDR1 is DFQATT and CDR2 SNEGSKA (reference sequence). This CDR3 is 15 amino acids long. DNA of the CDR3: TGCAGTGCTCTAGGCGCCCGGGACCCCTACAATGAGCAGTTCTTC. As protein: CSALGARDPYNEQFF.

The J gene is TRBJ1-1, the V gene TRBV20-1; TRBD1 might be the D (6 bases). The germline CDR1 and CDR2 sequences are DFQATT and SNEGSKA (reference sequence). The V and J ends lost 7 bases and 5 bases respectively, with 17 bases between them. This CDR3 contains 13 residues. CDR3 loop: CSVSRGADTEAFF. The DNA for the CDR3 is TGCAGTGTCAGTCGGGGGGCTGATACTGAAGCTTTCTTT.

The chain links TRBV2 to TRBJ1-2; D ambiguous. The CDR3 has 16 amino acids. Trimming left V 7 bases short and J 5 bases short, with 23 bases between. Per the germline V gene, CDR1 is SNHLY and CDR2 is FYNNEI. The CDR3 protein is CASMTGDGRRLYGYTF. CDR3 nucleotide sequence: TGTGCCAGCATGACGGGAGACGGGCGGCGGTTGTATGGCTACACCTTC.

This clonotype has only one observation. V usage is TRBV13 and J usage is TRBJ2-5, with D possibly being TRBD1 or TRBD2 (6 bases each). CDR1 is PRHDT, CDR2 FYEKMQ, per germline (reference sequence). V was shortened by 6 bases and J by 5 bases, with 25 bases between the two germline ends. The CDR3 sequence is 17 residues long. The CDR3 region has the DNA TGTGCCAGCAGTCTATCGGCGAGGGGGGCGGAGAAGGAGACCCAGTACTTC. This encodes CASSLSARGAEKETQYF.

This clonotype was seen many times. This CDR3 is CASSSYYSPLHF. Written as DNA, the CDR3 is TGTGCCAGCAGCTCGTACTATTCACCCCTCCACTTT. V is TRBV7-6 and J is TRBJ1-6, with D unresolved. Germline-derived CDR1 and CDR2 are SGHVS and FNYEAQ. V was trimmed by 4 bases and J by 8 bases, leaving 6 bases between them. This CDR3 contains 12 residues.

This clonotype appeared a few times. The CDR3 here is CASSKEVRGLDTEAFF. The CDR3 bases are TGTGCCAGCAGCAAAGAGGTGAGGGGGCTGGACACTGAAGCTTTCTTT. V is TRBV21-1 and J is TRBJ1-1; no DNA check was done on the table's D call, TRBD1. TRBV21-1 counts as a pseudogene. This CDR3 is 16 amino acids long.

This sequence joins TRBV20-1 and TRBJ2-4, with D possibly matching TRBD1 (5 bases). The CDR3 has 14 amino acids. Trimming pared 6 bases from V and 0 bases from J, leaving 12 bases between. From germline, CDR1 is DFQATT and CDR2 SNEGSKA (reference sequence). CDR3 amino acids: CSAETASAKNIQYF. The CDR3 bases are TGCAGTGCCGAGACAGCTTCAGCCAAAAACATTCAGTACTTC.

This clonotype has only a few counts. A read error may account for a junction end that differs from germline. The chain is built from TRBV2 and TRBJ2-3; 12 bases agree with TRBD2. Germline CDR1 reads SNHLY; CDR2 reads FYNNEI. The CDR3 length is 17 residues. CDR3 region: CASTPIASGREEDAQYF. The CDR3 bases are TGTGCCAGCACCCCAATAGCTAGCGGGAGGGAGGAAGATGCGCAGTATTTT.

As to this clonotype: This clone may be a read error of a much larger clone one base away. V and J are TRBV6-5 and TRBJ1-5, with D possibly being TRBD1 (5 bases). This CDR3 contains 14 residues. CDR1 is MNHEY, CDR2 SVGAGI, per germline. Trimming shortened V by 6 bases and J by 0 bases, and 9 bases separated the two germline ends. The CDR3 is CASSSDISNQPQHF. The CDR3 nucleotides are TGTGCCAGCAGCTCGGACATTAGCAATCAGCCCCAGCATTTT.

The CDR3 nucleotides read TGTGCCAGCAGCTTACGGGCAATTTCTGGTGTCCAGTACTTC. Translating gives CASSLRAISGVQYF. The V gene is TRBV7-7, the J gene TRBJ2-5; D ambiguous. V lost 2 bases, J lost 10 bases, and 17 bases lay in between. CDR3 length: 14 residues. Germline CDR1 is SSHAT and CDR2 is FNYEAQ (reference sequence).

The chain recombines TRBV20-1 with TRBJ1-1, with a tentative D call TRBD1 (6 bases). Trimming left V 4 bases short and J 5 bases short, with 14 bases between. This CDR3 spans 13 amino acids. Germline V gene lookup returns CDR1 DFQATT and CDR2 SNEGSKA (reference sequence). The CDR3 DNA reads as TGCAGTGCTACGGGACATTTTGGGACTGAAGCTTTCTTT. This codes for CSATGHFGTEAFF.

This clonotype was detected only a few times. The chain links TRBV20-1 to TRBJ2-6; unclear D gene. The CDR3 runs 14 residues. Trimming cost V 0 bases and J 4 bases, with 7 bases left between them. CDR1 and CDR2 from the germline V gene are DFQATT and SNEGSKA (reference sequence). The CDR3 sequence: CSARDPTGANVLTF. The DNA of the CDR3 is TGCAGTGCTAGAGATCCTACCGGGGCCAACGTCCTGACTTTC.

V and J are TRBV9 and TRBJ2-5; 9 nucleotides agree with TRBD1. Trimming took 6 bases from V and 5 from J; bases not matched to a gene: 11. This CDR3 is built from 15 residues. Germline values: CDR1 SGDLS, CDR2 YYNGEE. The CDR3 DNA reads as TGTGCCAGCAACGTGACAGGGGGTCCAATTGAGACCCAGTACTTC. Encoded protein: CASNVTGGPIETQYF.